One sample yielded the 19 T cell receptor beta chains listed below, sequenced in a study of OX40 agonist ivuxolimab in advanced cancers. This table comes from immunoSEQ multiplex PCR, and its TCRdb copy is limited to in-frame clones, with some not included. The sample holds more than 35,000 clones, 60% to 85% seen once. The sequencing here drew on CD4+ or CD8+ T cells sorted from blood, taken in a trial of the OX40 agonist ivuxolimab. The receptor set was obtained from an adult with an advanced solid tumor such as melanoma, head and neck, liver or kidney cancer.

This chain's CDR3 is CAISDSNYGYTF. The CDR3, as DNA: TGTGCCATCAGTGACAGTAACTATGGCTACACCTTC. The chain carries TRBV10-3 and TRBJ1-2; D gene ambiguous. Trimming left V 3 bases short and J 1 base short, with 3 bases between. Germline CDR1 and CDR2: ENHRY and SYGVKD. This CDR3 comprises 12 residues.

As for this clone: At one boundary the junction diverges from the germline segment, which might be a read error. The chain joins TRBV5-4 to TRBJ1-2; possibly TRBD1 for D (6 bases). Germline CDR1 and CDR2: SGHNT and YYREEE (reference sequence). The CDR3 covers 13 residues. The chain's CDR3 is CASSLAGEHGCTF. CDR3 nucleotides: TGTGCCAGCAGCTTGGCAGGGGAACATGGCTGCACCTTC. Combining the CDR3 with reference TRBV5-4 and TRBJ1-2 gives the whole variable domain ETGVTQSPTHLIKTRGQQVTLRCSSQSGHNTVSWYQQALGQGPQFIFQYYREEENGRGNFPPRFSGLQFPNYSSELNVNALELDDSALYLCASSLAGEHGCTFGSGTRLTVV.

The chain has TRBV10-1 and TRBJ2-7, with TRBD1 identical over 11 bases. Germline V gene lookup returns CDR1 WNHNN and CDR2 SYGVQD (reference sequence). The ends lost 3 bases at V and 3 bases at J; junction bases unmatched: 7. This CDR3 spans 16 amino acids. The CDR3 DNA sequence: TGCGCCAGCAGTGACACCCCGGGACAGGGGGTCTACGAGCAGTACTTC. It yields the protein CASSDTPGQGVYEQYF.

This clone was detected only once. The rearrangement uses TRBV5-6 and TRBJ2-7; a possible D gene is TRBD1 (5 bases). Trimming took off 0 bases at V and 3 bases at J, with 13 bases between the two ends. Germline assignment: CDR1 SGHDT and CDR2 YYEEEE. CDR3 length equals 15 residues. CDR3 sequence: CASSLGAGSYYEQYF. The CDR3 DNA sequence: TGTGCCAGCAGCTTGGGTGCAGGGTCTTACTACGAGCAGTACTTC.

As DNA, the CDR3 is TGTGCCAGCAGGCTAGGTGGGACACAGAAAGAGACCCAGTACTTC. Amino acids: CASRLGGTQKETQYF. The J gene is TRBJ2-5, the V gene TRBV25-1, with a possible D match to TRBD1 (6 bases). The CDR3 totals 15 residues. The germline V and J ends were trimmed by 6 bases and 3 bases, with 17 bases remaining between them. Germline V gives CDR1 MGHDK, CDR2 SYGVNS.

The genes are TRBV27 and TRBJ2-1; 12 bases match TRBD2. This CDR3 comprises 16 residues. Trimming took 10 bases from V and 9 from J; bases not matched to a gene: 16. The germline gives CDR1 MNHEY, CDR2 SMNVEV (reference sequence). The CDR3 DNA follows: TGTGCCACCGAGAGCGGCCGACTAGCGGGAGCCGGTGAGCAGTTCTTC. This translates into CATESGRLAGAGEQFF.

The V and J genes are TRBV2 and TRBJ1-4; D is unresolved. Germline assignment: CDR1 SNHLY and CDR2 FYNNEI. Trimming removed 7 bases from V and 5 bases from J, with 5 bases in between. The CDR3 runs 11 residues. This CDR3 reads CASNLNEKLFF. The CDR3 DNA is TGTGCCAGCAACCTCAATGAAAAACTGTTTTTT.

The gene calls are TRBV28 and TRBJ1-6; D not certain. Trimming shortened V by 3 bases and J by 3 bases, and 9 bases separated the two germline ends. In germline, CDR1 is MDHEN, CDR2 SYDVKM. CDR3 length: 15 residues. CDR3 sequence: CASSLVRYYNSPLHF. The CDR3 DNA reads as TGTGCCAGCAGTTTGGTCAGATACTATAATTCACCCCTCCACTTT.

This sequence joins TRBV10-2 and TRBJ1-1, with unresolved D. This CDR3 has 12 residues. Germline CDR1 WSHSY, CDR2 SAAADI. V lost 6 bases, J lost 1 base, and 6 bases lay in between. CDR3 protein: CASRVGNTEAFF. Here the CDR3 DNA reads TGCGCCAGCAGGGTAGGGAACACTGAAGCTTTCTTT.

The V call is TRBV2, the J call TRBJ2-7, with 10 nucleotides matching TRBD1. Germline V CDR1 and CDR2: SNHLY, FYNNEI. V was pared by 4 bases and J by 6 bases, with 0 bases of the junction left unmatched. The CDR3 totals 12 residues. CDR3 DNA: TGTGCCAGCAGTGGACAGGGGGCCGAGCAGTACTTC. Translation: CASSGQGAEQYF.

This clone is termed medium-sized (0.01 to 0.1%). V is TRBV4-3 and J is TRBJ2-1; 8 nucleotides align to TRBD2. The CDR3 covers 16 residues. CDR1 is LGHNA and CDR2 is YSLEER in the germline V gene. Unmatched junction bases numbered 10, after V lost 0 bases and J lost 9 bases. The CDR3 bases are TGCGCCAGCAGCCAAGAACGGACGGGAGGGAGAGGTGAGCAGTTCTTC. It yields the protein CASSQERTGGRGEQFF.

The rearrangement links TRBV2 to TRBJ2-5; possibly TRBD1 for D (5 bases). The CDR3 is 13 amino acids. Between the trimmed V and J ends, which lost 7 bases and 5 bases, there was a span of 14 bases. CDR1 is SNHLY, CDR2 FYNNEI, per germline. CDR3 nucleotide sequence: TGTGCCAGCATTCTAGGGGTCCGCGAGACCCAGTACTTC. This gives the protein CASILGVRETQYF. Filled out from reference TRBV2 and TRBJ2-5, the complete variable domain reads EPEVTQTPSHQVTQMGQEVILRCVPISNHLYFYWYRQILGQKVEFLVSFYNNEISEKSEIFDDQFSVERPDGSNFTLKIRSTKLEDSAMYFCASILGVRETQYFGPGTRLLVL.

The chain carries TRBV5-1 and TRBJ2-2; no definite D call. From germline, CDR1 is SGHRS and CDR2 YFSETQ. The CDR3 totals 14 residues. Trimming stripped 4 bases from V and 0 bases from J, with 7 bases between. CDR3 sequence reads: CASSPGPNTGELFF. CDR3 nucleotide sequence: TGCGCCAGCAGCCCGGGCCCGAACACCGGGGAGCTGTTTTTT.

The genes are TRBV6-5 and TRBJ2-7, with a tentative D call TRBD2 (6 bases). The CDR3 loop spans 14 amino acids. CDR1 and CDR2 from the germline V gene are MNHEY and SVGAGI. Trimming removed 6 bases from V and 6 bases from J, with 18 bases in between. The CDR3 is CASRSGSTPGEQYF. In nucleotides, the CDR3 is TGTGCCAGCAGGTCCGGGAGCACGCCCGGCGAGCAGTACTTC.

This clone was found once. The same CDR3 can be traced to other DNA sequences in this sample. This chain joins TRBV7-2 and TRBJ2-7, with D possibly being TRBD2 (5 bases). The CDR3 loop spans 15 amino acids. Germline V gene sequence: CDR1 SGHTA, CDR2 FQGNSA. V shed 5 bases and J shed 6 bases, with 20 bases lying between them. This CDR3 is CASSPPGRPSGEQYF. The CDR3, as DNA: TGTGCCAGCAGCCCCCCGGGGAGACCATCGGGCGAGCAGTACTTC.

About this clone itself: The sample carries other DNA sequences with the same CDR3. CDR3 nucleotide sequence: TGCGCCAGCAGCTTGGAAGCGGCGAGCTCCTACAATGAGCAGTTCTTC. Protein: CASSLEAASSYNEQFF. V and J are TRBV5-1 and TRBJ2-1; possible D gene TRBD2, 5 bases. There are 16 residues in the CDR3. CDR1 and CDR2 (germline): SGHRS, YFSETQ. The V and J ends lost 0 bases and 0 bases respectively, with 10 bases between them.

The rearrangement uses TRBV25-1 and TRBJ2-1; 9 nucleotides agree with TRBD1. Germline values: CDR1 MGHDK, CDR2 SYGVNS. The V and J ends lost 0 bases and 1 base, in that order; junction bases with no gene match: 7. CDR3 length equals 18 residues. The CDR3 coding sequence is TGTGCCAGCAGTGAATATAGGGCGGGACAGGGATCCTACAATGAGCAGTTCTTC. Translated, it gives CASSEYRAGQGSYNEQFF. Variable domain in full (rest from reference TRBV25-1 and TRBJ2-1): EADIYQTPRYLVIGTGKKITLECSQTMGHDKMYWYQQDPGMELHLIHYSYGVNSTEKGDLSSESTVSRIRTEHFPLTLESARPSHTSQYLCASSEYRAGQGSYNEQFFGPGTRLTVL.

This sequence joins TRBV27 and TRBJ2-3; 9 positions match TRBD2. CDR1 and CDR2 (germline): MNHEY, SMNVEV (reference sequence). The V gene end was trimmed by 5 bases and the J gene end by 5 bases; junction bases not matched to a gene: 11. The CDR3 has 16 residues. DNA of the CDR3: TGTGCCAGCAGTCCAATAGCGGGAGTGGATAAAGATACGCAGTATTTT. It encodes CASSPIAGVDKDTQYF.

The CDR3 loop is CASSFARLSNQPQHF. The DNA of the CDR3 is TGTGCCAGCAGTTTCGCCAGACTTAGCAATCAGCCCCAGCATTTT. The chain joins TRBV28 to TRBJ1-5; D unresolved. The germline CDR1 and CDR2 sequences are MDHEN and SYDVKM. This CDR3 has 15 residues. The V gene lost 3 bases and the J gene lost 0 bases, with 9 bases spanning the gap.